Listed below are T cell receptor beta chains from one sample, sequenced in a study of beta chain features in type 1 diabetes. The protocol was immunoSEQ multiplex PCR, while the TCRdb copy is restricted to in-frame clones and leaves out a portion. The sample records about 150,000 clones, 10% being singletons. Sequenced input: naive CD4+ T cells from blood. These receptors originate from a man younger than 35 in good health. Both conserved end residues are part of each CDR3. D genes are given only for firm matches. For some rows the clone size is stated as once, few or many, or as a class when expanded; others skip it.

TRBD2	TRBV27	TRBJ2-5	NA	14	TGTGCCAGCAGGAAACTAGCGGGGAGCGAGACCCAGTACTTC	CASRKLAGSETQYF
NA	TRBV11-2	TRBJ2-7	few	12	TGTGCCAGCAGCTCAAATTCCTACGAGCAGTACTTC	CASSSNSYEQYF
NA	TRBV7-6	TRBJ1-1	few	14	TGTGCCAGCAGCTTACTTGGGGCAGGGGCTGAAGCTTTCTTT	CASSLLGAGAEAFF
NA	TRBV5-4	TRBJ1-4	NA	14	TGTGCCAGCAGCTTGGACGGGAGTGGTGAAAAACTGTTTTTT	CASSLDGSGEKLFF
NA	TRBV7-2	TRBJ2-2	NA	17	TGTGCCAGCAGCTTAGGAAGTGTCCCTAGGAACACCGGGGAGCTGTTTTTT	CASSLGSVPRNTGELFF
NA	TRBV7-9	TRBJ1-6	NA	14	TGTGCCAGCAGCTTGGACATGCCCCATTCACCCCTCCACTTT	CASSLDMPHSPLHF
TRBD1	TRBV27	TRBJ1-2	few	15	TGTGCCAGCTTTCCCAACAGGGGGAACAACTATGGCTACACCTTC	CASFPNRGNNYGYTF
TRBD1	TRBV6-6	TRBJ1-5	NA	15	TGTGCCAGCAGACCGGGACAGGAGTACAATCAGCCCCAGCATTTT	CASRPGQEYNQPQHF
TRBD2	TRBV4-3	TRBJ2-2	few	16	TGCGCCAGCAGCCCGGGACTAGCGGTGAACACCGGGGAGCTGTTTTTT	CASSPGLAVNTGELFF
TRBD1	TRBV29-1	TRBJ1-5	many	15	TGCAGCGTCCTTCTCACGGGGACAGGGTTACAGCCCCAGCATTTT	CSVLLTGTGLQPQHF
NA	TRBV5-1	TRBJ2-5	NA	13	TGCGCCAGCAGCGTAAAGGGGTCAGAGACCCAGTACTTC	CASSVKGSETQYF
NA	TRBV7-8	TRBJ1-2	NA	15	TGTGCCAGCAGTCCCAGTGAAACTACTAACTATGGCTACACCTTC	CASSPSETTNYGYTF
NA	TRBV7-3	TRBJ2-2	NA	15	TGTGCCAGCAGCTCTGGAGGAGGGATGGCCGGGGAGCTGTTTTTT	CASSSGGGMAGELFF
NA	TRBV6-5	TRBJ1-1	NA	15	TGTGCCAGCAGTTACGGCGACGGGGTGAACACTGAAGCTTTCTTT	CASSYGDGVNTEAFF
TRBD2	TRBV5-1	TRBJ2-5	few	16	TGCGCCAGCAGCTCATCGACTAGCGGGGTCCAAGAGACCCAGTACTTC	CASSSSTSGVQETQYF
TRBD1	TRBV9	TRBJ2-1	NA	16	TGTGCCAGCAGCGGGGGAACAGGGGTGTCCTACAATGAGCAGTTCTTC	CASSGGTGVSYNEQFF
NA	TRBV30	TRBJ1-2	many	14	TGTGCCTGGAGTGGGTCCGAGGGTATCTATGGCTACACCTTC	CAWSGSEGIYGYTF
NA	TRBV18	TRBJ2-2	NA	14	TGTGCCAGCTCATTCGCGGGGTGGACCGGGGAGCTGTTTTTT	CASSFAGWTGELFF
NA	TRBV7-2	TRBJ1-3	few	13	TGTGCCAGCAGCTTAGCTCGGGGAAACACCATATATTTT	CASSLARGNTIYF
NA	TRBV19	TRBJ2-7	NA	15	TGTGCCAGTAGTCCCCTAGCGGCAGGGGACTACGAGCAGTACTTC	CASSPLAAGDYEQYF
NA	TRBV19	TRBJ2-1	many	12	TGTGCCAGTAGGGACAGTTACAATGAGCAGTTCTTC	CASRDSYNEQFF
TRBD2	TRBV6-1	TRBJ2-3	few	15	TGTGCCAGCAGACCCGGGACTAGAGGCGCAGATACGCAGTATTTT	CASRPGTRGADTQYF